Listed below are T cell receptor beta chains from one sample, sequenced in a study of naive and memory T cell subsets. TCRdb ran MiXCR on the UMI-ligation and nested PCR reads and lists one entry per CDR3 protein. The table lists around 37,000 distinct CDR3 sequences, about 11% of them singletons, with about 4% in the top ten. The specimen comprised skin, sampled from a tuberculin skin test site. The receptors shown here come from an adult in good health. CDR3s include the opening cysteine and the closing phenylalanine or tryptophan. The order of the fields is V gene, J gene, clone size, D gene, CDR3 DNA, CDR3 protein. The D gene is left open where the match is weak. Size values are once, few and many counts, or a class for expanded clones, and some rows have none.

TRBV2,TRBJ1-1,few,NA,TGTGCCAGCTTGGGATATGGGGGAAGGAACACTGAAGCTTTCTTT,CASLGYGGRNTEAFF
TRBV20-1,TRBJ2-3,many,NA,TGCAGTGCTAGCGGGGGTGGTGGAGATACGCAGTATTTT,CSASGGGGDTQYF
TRBV5-4,TRBJ1-5,NA,TRBD1,TGTGCCAGCAGCATACAGGGGCTCGGTCAGCCCCAGCATTTT,CASSIQGLGQPQHF
TRBV12-3/TRBV12-4,TRBJ1-2,many,TRBD1,TGTGCCAGCAGAGGGACAGGGGTTGGAAATGGCTACACCTTC,CASRGTGVGNGYTF
TRBV7-2,TRBJ2-2,NA,NA,TGTGCCAGCAGCTCGGGGGGCGCGCCGAACACCGGGGAGCTGTTTTTT,CASSSGGAPNTGELFF
TRBV29-1,TRBJ2-7,many,TRBD2,TGCAGCGTTGGGCTGACAGCGGGGAACGAGCAGTACTTC,CSVGLTAGNEQYF
TRBV6-1,TRBJ2-6,NA,TRBD2,TGTGCCAGCAGCCCCGGGGGGGGGCCTGGGGCCAACGTCCTGACTTTC,CASSPGGGPGANVLTF
TRBV2,TRBJ1-5,NA,NA,TGTGCCAGCAGTGCATGGGGGAGTTCCCATCAGCCCCAGCATTTT,CASSAWGSSHQPQHF
TRBV11-2,TRBJ2-7,NA,TRBD1,TGTGCCAGCAGCGGCGAACAGGGGGCCTACGAGCAGTACTTC,CASSGEQGAYEQYF
TRBV6-2/TRBV6-3,TRBJ2-7,few,NA,TGTGCCAGCAGCTCCCACACGGGGTTATCCGCCTACTTC,CASSSHTGLSAYF
TRBV6-1,TRBJ2-7,many,TRBD2,TGTGCCAGCAGAGACCCCGGGACTAGCGGAAACTACGAGCAGTACTTC,CASRDPGTSGNYEQYF
TRBV27,TRBJ1-1,few,NA,TGTGCCAGCAGTTTATTCCCAGGGAACACTGAAGCTTTCTTT,CASSLFPGNTEAFF
TRBV27,TRBJ2-3,many,NA,TGTGCCAGCAGTTTATCCAGGCAGGGACCAGATACGCAGTATTTT,CASSLSRQGPDTQYF
TRBV6-5,TRBJ1-1,many,NA,TGTGCCAGCAGTTGGAAAGGGACTGAAGCTTTCTTT,CASSWKGTEAFF
TRBV11-3,TRBJ2-3,once,TRBD2,TGTGCCAGCAGTAGGGATCGGGGGGGCGGCACAGATACGCAGTATTTT,CASSRDRGGGTDTQYF
TRBV19,TRBJ2-2,NA,NA,TGTGCCAGTAGTTCACCCGGGATTTCCCCTATCGCCGGGGAGCTGTTTTTT,CASSSPGISPIAGELFF
TRBV7-9,TRBJ1-1,many,NA,TGTGCCAGCAGCTTTATCGGGGTTGATGCTTTCTTT,CASSFIGVDAFF